This T cell receptor beta chain was captured by sequencing in a study of blood T cell repertoires in COVID-19. Libraries were prepared by immunoSEQ multiplex PCR; TCRdb keeps only in-frame clonotypes and omits some of them. The sample yields 200,000 to 250,000 clones, roughly four fifths seen once. The CDR3 runs to 13 residues. Germline assignment: CDR1 SGHTA and CDR2 FQGNSA. V shed 6 bases and J shed 6 bases, with 14 bases lying between them. Sequenced: peripheral blood. This chain links TRBV7-2 with TRBJ1-1, with D perhaps matching TRBD1 (5 bases). This clonotype was sampled from a woman between 35 and 50 years old with acute or convalescent COVID-19. The CDR3 coding sequence is TGTGCCAGCAGTCGACAGTATGAAGCTGAAGCTTTCTTT. Translated: CASSRQYEAEAFF.